This T cell receptor beta chain originates from a study of blood T cell repertoires in COVID-19. Study details: T cells, B-cell-depleted T cells, or PBMCs supplied cDNA or gDNA.

CDR3 length: 13 amino acids. Germline values: CDR1 SGHNT, CDR2 YYREEE (reference sequence). Trimming pared 0 bases from V and 10 bases from J, leaving 11 bases between. TCRdb's copy holds only in-frame clones and misses some; the assay was immunoSEQ multiplex PCR. The sample holds fewer than 500,000 clones, roughly 85% seen once. Participants came from about two dozen US areas, aged roughly 18 to 95 years. Grouping used clinical history reported by participants in a survey and questionnaire. The sequence derives from a woman aged 18-30 years with acute COVID-19. The sample was PBMCs or T cells enriched from blood (not recorded which). The chain links TRBV5-4 to TRBJ2-1; D is possibly TRBD1 (6 bases). CDR3 coding DNA: TGTGCCAGCAGCTTGGGTGGGGGCGAGGAGCAGTTCTTC. Its translation is CASSLGGGEEQFF.